The 4 T cell receptor beta chains below all came from one sample that was sequenced in a study of memory CD4+ T cells and cytomegalovirus serostatus. Here immunoSEQ multiplex PCR was the method, and the copy in TCRdb shows in-frame clones only, minus some. The sample holds tens of thousands of clones, over 80% seen once. Single viable CD3+CD4+CD8-CD45RO+ cells were sorted as the memory CD4+ T cells. The sample was memory CD4+ T cells from blood. These receptors originate from an adult in good health and CMV-seronegative.

The rearrangement joins TRBV15 to TRBJ2-7; unclear D gene. The CDR3 has 15 amino acids. Germline V gene lookup returns CDR1 LNHNV and CDR2 YYDKDF (reference sequence). V dropped 3 bases and J dropped 5 bases, with 17 bases sitting between them. The CDR3 DNA is TGTGCCACCAGCAGGTTAGGACGTACGTCAAACGAGCAGTACTTC. Its translation is CATSRLGRTSNEQYF.

V gene TRBV6-5 combines with J gene TRBJ1-4; the match to TRBD1 covers 7 bases. The CDR3 is 15 residues long. The germline V gene has CDR1 MNHEY and CDR2 SVGAGI. The CDR3 nucleotides are TGTGTAACAGGGGTAGGAGCCGCAACTAATGAAAAACTGTTTTTT. It translates to CVTGVGAATNEKLFF.

This rearrangement joins TRBV2 to TRBJ2-2, with a tentative D call TRBD2 (7 bases). Germline CDR1 SNHLY, CDR2 FYNNEI. Trimming removed 10 bases at V and 0 bases at J, with 12 bases between. This CDR3 spans 14 amino acids. The CDR3 reads CAIREGANTGELFF. CDR3 DNA: TGTGCCATCAGGGAGGGGGCGAACACCGGGGAGCTGTTTTTT.

The chain joins TRBV10-3 to TRBJ1-6; 9 bases agree with TRBD1. The J segment lost 9 bases and the V segment lost 6 bases, leaving 6 bases of the junction unmatched. Looked up from germline, CDR1 is ENHRY and CDR2 is SYGVKD. The CDR3 runs 14 residues. The CDR3: CAIRGQGSFSPLHF. The DNA for the CDR3 is TGTGCCATCAGAGGACAGGGGTCTTTTTCACCCCTCCACTTT.